The source of this T cell receptor (beta chain) is a study of blood T cell repertoires in COVID-19. Study overall: Samples taken during acute and convalescent COVID-19 were collected in the United States, Italy and Spain.

The CDR3 runs 15 residues. Germline CDR1 is MDHEN and CDR2 is SYDVKM. Trimming removed 7 bases from V and 2 bases from J, with 15 bases in between. Using immunoSEQ multiplex PCR, the repertoire was profiled, and TCRdb retains in-frame clones only, with some absent. The data show around 43,000 clones, under 90% seen once. This TCR derives from a man in his fifties or sixties with active COVID-19. The chain joins TRBV28 to TRBJ2-1, with D perhaps matching TRBD1 (5 bases). Sequencing was done on a sample of peripheral blood. For the CDR3, the DNA is TGTGCCAGCAAGGGGCCCCAGGCGCCCTACAATGAGCAGTTCTTC. The encoded protein is CASKGPQAPYNEQFF.